A selection of T cell receptor beta chains follows, all from one sample in a study of shared clonotypes between healthy human individuals. Clones were sequenced by immunoSEQ multiplex PCR, and TCRdb holds only the in-frame ones, with some missing. This sample yields roughly 2,000,000 clones, of which about 95% are seen a single time; 1% to 1.5% belongs to the top ten. Sequencing was performed on naive CD8+ T cells sorted from blood. These receptors originate from a man aged 18 to 29 in good health. The CDR3 runs from the conserved cysteine through the conserved F or W. Each record gives: J gene, V gene, D gene, clone size, CDR3 DNA, CDR3 protein. A D gene is named only where the DNA matches it firmly. Expanded clones get a size class; other rows say once, few or many, or leave the size out.

TRBJ2-1 | TRBV14 | TRBD1 | - | TGTGCCAGCAGCCTCACAGGGGGTGCTGAGCAGTTCTTC | CASSLTGGAEQFF
TRBJ1-1 | TRBV6-5 | - | - | TGTGCCAGCAGTTACGCAGGAGCCTATGAAGCTTTCTTT | CASSYAGAYEAFF
TRBJ2-1 | TRBV6-1 | - | - | TGTGCCGGCAGTGATAGCTCCTACAATGAGCAGTTCTTC | CAGSDSSYNEQFF
TRBJ2-1 | TRBV29-1 | - | - | TGCAGCGTTGGGGGAGAGGTAGGCAATGAGCAGTTCTTC | CSVGGEVGNEQFF
TRBJ1-1 | TRBV2 | - | - | TGTGCCAGCCGGATTCCCGGGCCACAACCTCCAATGAACACTGAAGCTTTCTTT | CASRIPGPQPPMNTEAFF
TRBJ2-3 | TRBV9 | - | - | TGTGCCAGCAGCGTTGGGACTTCAGATACGCAGTATTTT | CASSVGTSDTQYF
TRBJ2-5 | TRBV27 | TRBD1 | - | TGTGCCAGCAGTTTTGGACAGGGAGAAGAGACCCAGTACTTC | CASSFGQGEETQYF
TRBJ1-2 | TRBV7-6 | - | once | TGTGCCAGCAGGAGGGGGGCCGATGGCTACACCTTC | CASRRGADGYTF
TRBJ1-2 | TRBV5-1 | TRBD1 | - | TGCGCCAGCAGCCCCGACCCCCAGGGGGCACCTAACTATGGCTACACCTTC | CASSPDPQGAPNYGYTF
TRBJ2-4 | TRBV7-9 | - | - | TGTGCCAGCGAGGAGGGAGCGTACTCTCGGACAGTAGCCAAAAACATTCAGTACTTC | CASEEGAYSRTVAKNIQYF
TRBJ2-5 | TRBV23-1 | TRBD1 | - | TGCGCCAGCAGTCAATCGGGACAGAGAAACCAAGAGACCCAGTACTTC | CASSQSGQRNQETQYF
TRBJ2-7 | TRBV5-5 | - | - | TGTGCCAGCAGCCAGGCCGGGACCCCATTCCCCCTCGAGCAGTACTTC | CASSQAGTPFPLEQYF
TRBJ2-7 | TRBV10-2 | - | - | TGCGCCAGCAGTGAGTCGAGCAGCTACGAGCAGTACTTC | CASSESSSYEQYF
TRBJ2-3 | TRBV7-9 | - | - | TGTGCCAGCACCCACCGAGCTAGCACAGATACGCAGTATTTT | CASTHRASTDTQYF
TRBJ1-5 | TRBV6-5 | - | - | TGTGCCAGCAGTCCTTGGGGTGAATCCTTTAAGCCCCAGCATTTT | CASSPWGESFKPQHF
TRBJ1-1 | TRBV30 | TRBD1 | - | TGTGCCTGGAGTGCCACAGGGGGGACTGAAGCTTTCTTT | CAWSATGGTEAFF